The 10 T cell receptor beta chains below were found in one sample sequenced in a study of T cell repertoires in cytomegalovirus infection. TCRdb analysed the reads with MiXCR anew, one entry per CDR3 protein. The sample lists about 920,000 distinct CDR3 sequences; roughly a third were seen once. The antigens for these receptors are not known. Material: cultured CD8+ T cells from PBMCs, obtained from culture after CMV antigen stimulation. These receptors were taken from a human donor in good health (CMV status not recorded). Some clones in this sample may be carry-over from other donors' samples.

This clonotype was picked up a small number of times. V and J are TRBV15 and TRBJ2-3; tentatively, D is TRBD2 (7 bases). The V gene's germline CDR1 is LNHNV and CDR2 YYDKDF (reference sequence). V gave up 3 bases and J gave up 4 bases, with 14 bases separating them. This CDR3 is 15 amino acids long. This CDR3 reads CATSSPLGGPDTQYF. In DNA, the CDR3 is TGTGCCACCAGCAGTCCCTTGGGGGGGCCAGATACGCAGTATTTT.

The chain carries TRBV7-9 and TRBJ2-1; the D gene could be TRBD1 or TRBD2 (5 bases each). V shed 6 bases and J shed 3 bases, with 15 bases lying between them. The CDR3 loop spans 15 amino acids. Germline CDR1 SEHNR, CDR2 FQNEAQ (reference sequence). CDR3 residues: CASRRGPALYNEQFF. CDR3 coding DNA: TGTGCCAGCAGACGGGGACCGGCCCTCTACAATGAGCAGTTCTTC.

J is TRBJ2-7 and V is TRBV6-2 or TRBV6-3; 9 bases line up with TRBD1. The J segment lost 5 bases and the V segment lost 6 bases, leaving 11 bases of the junction unmatched. CDR1 is MNHEY, CDR2 SVGEGT, per germline. There are 15 residues in the CDR3. The CDR3 sequence: CASRKGIRQGDEQYV. Written as DNA, the CDR3 is TGTGCCAGCAGGAAAGGGATTCGACAGGGGGACGAGCAGTACGTC.

The CDR3 reads CASSLVGGETEAFF. The CDR3 DNA is TGTGCCAGCAGTTTAGTAGGGGGCGAGACTGAAGCTTTCTTT. The chain links TRBV12-3 or TRBV12-4 to TRBJ1-1, with TRBD1 matching over 7 bases. The CDR3 totals 14 residues. The V segment lost 1 base and the J segment 5 bases; nucleotides outside the gene matches: 4.

The chain has TRBV27 and TRBJ2-1; the match to TRBD2 covers 8 bases. V gave up 2 bases and J gave up 6 bases; unmatched junction bases: 3. Germline CDR1 is MNHEY and CDR2 is SMNVEV (reference sequence). This CDR3 has 14 amino acids. The DNA of the CDR3 is TGTGCCAGCAGTTTACGGGGGGGGACCAATGAGCAGTTCTTC. Protein: CASSLRGGTNEQFF.

The chain has TRBV6-5 and TRBJ1-6; D gene unclear. Germline loops: CDR1 MNHEY, CDR2 SVGAGI. The V end was cut by 6 bases, the J end by 2 bases, with 11 bases between. The length of the CDR3 is 15 residues. The CDR3: CASRPTGTYNSPLHF. As DNA, the CDR3 is TGTGCCAGCAGGCCCACGGGGACCTATAATTCACCCCTCCACTTT.

A few counts support this clonotype. This sequence joins TRBV10-3 and TRBJ2-7; D perhaps matches TRBD1 (5 bases). Germline V gene lookup returns CDR1 ENHRY and CDR2 SYGVKD. The V and J ends lost 8 bases and 1 base respectively, with 9 bases between them. CDR3 length: 12 amino acids. CDR3 region: CAIRTSSYEQYV. DNA for the CDR3: TGTGCCATCCGGACATCGTCCTACGAGCAGTACGTC.

This clonotype has ten or more counts. The gene calls are TRBV7-8 and TRBJ2-5; the D gene is possibly TRBD1 (6 bases). The V and J ends lost 4 bases and 4 bases respectively, with 16 bases between them. The CDR3 runs 15 residues. CDR1 is SGHVS, CDR2 FQNEAQ, per germline. CDR3 loop: CASSSTRDISETQYF. The CDR3 bases are TGTGCCAGCAGCTCCACACGGGACATTTCAGAGACCCAGTACTTC.

A few counts support this clonotype. The chain combines TRBV6-5 with TRBJ1-1; D gene uncertain. From germline, CDR1 is MNHEY and CDR2 SVGAGI. Trimming removed 0 bases from V and 4 bases from J, with 9 bases in between. The CDR3 runs 14 residues. The CDR3 reads CASSYSARGTEAFF. CDR3 sequence (DNA): TGTGCCAGCAGTTACTCTGCCCGGGGCACTGAAGCTTTCTTT.

The rearrangement joins TRBV2 to TRBJ2-1; the D gene is possibly TRBD2 (5 bases). Trimming removed 3 bases at V and 5 bases at J, with 14 bases between. In germline, CDR1 is SNHLY, CDR2 FYNNEI. This CDR3 spans 15 amino acids. Here the CDR3 DNA reads TGTGCCAGCAGTGACGACTATGGATCGAACAATGAGCAGTTCTTC. It is translated as CASSDDYGSNNEQFF. Full variable domain (rest looked up from reference TRBV2 and TRBJ2-1): EPEVTQTPSHQVTQMGQEVILRCVPISNHLYFYWYRQILGQKVEFLVSFYNNEISEKSEIFDDQFSVERPDGSNFTLKIRSTKLEDSAMYFCASSDDYGSNNEQFFGPGTRLTVL.